Following are 21 T cell receptor beta chains from one sample sequenced in a study of blood T cell repertoires in COVID-19. Sequencing used immunoSEQ multiplex PCR; TCRdb keeps in-frame clones, though not all of them. The sample holds approximately 290,000 clones; 80% to 85% are singletons and the top ten take about 15%. Sequenced sample: peripheral blood. The source is an older person with COVID-19, enrolled during active disease.

The CDR3 loop is CASSLNYGYTF. In nucleotides, the CDR3 is TGTGCCAGCAGCCTTAACTATGGCTACACCTTC. The chain links TRBV7-9 to TRBJ1-2; D ambiguous. The CDR3 is 11 residues long. Trimming removed 5 bases at V and 1 base at J, with 2 bases between. Germline CDR1 SEHNR, CDR2 FQNEAQ (reference sequence).

This rearrangement joins TRBV29-1 to TRBJ1-3, with D perhaps TRBD1 (5 bases). Germline V gene sequence: CDR1 SQVTM, CDR2 ANQGSEA. Trimming removed 7 bases at V and 4 bases at J, with 14 bases between. The CDR3 extends over 13 amino acids. The DNA for the CDR3 is TGCAGCGCCCGACTTGGGGGGGGAAACACCATATATTTT. The encoded protein is CSARLGGGNTIYF.

In this sample, this clone is medium-sized. The chain combines TRBV4-3 with TRBJ2-7, with D perhaps TRBD2 (6 bases). The CDR3 length is 19 residues. V was clipped by 0 bases and J by 0 bases, with 21 bases between them. Germline assignment: CDR1 LGHNA and CDR2 YSLEER. The CDR3 protein is CASSQEGGEFGGDSYEQYF. Here the CDR3 DNA reads TGCGCCAGCAGCCAAGAAGGAGGGGAGTTTGGGGGAGACTCCTACGAGCAGTACTTC.

V and J are TRBV15 and TRBJ2-7; weak D call: TRBD2 (5 bases). Germline CDR1 reads LNHNV; CDR2 reads YYDKDF (reference sequence). V was trimmed by 0 bases and J by 3 bases, leaving 21 bases between them. This CDR3 spans 18 amino acids. The CDR3 here is CATSRDFRGRALVYEQYF. The CDR3, as DNA: TGTGCCACCAGCAGAGATTTCCGGGGTCGGGCTCTCGTCTACGAGCAGTACTTC.

J is TRBJ2-1 and V is TRBV3-1 (or the pseudogene TRBV3-2); tentatively, D is TRBD2 (5 bases). V lost 4 bases, J lost 5 bases, and 15 bases lay in between. The germline V gene encodes CDR1 LGHDT and CDR2 YNNKEL (reference sequence). The CDR3 covers 15 residues. DNA for the CDR3: TGTGCCAGCAGCCGAGAGGGTGCGACTAACAATGAGCAGTTCTTC. This encodes CASSREGATNNEQFF.

This clone appeared a single time. V usage is TRBV19 and J usage is TRBJ1-1; the D gene is possibly TRBD1 (6 bases). Trimming removed 9 bases from V and 5 bases from J, with 22 bases in between. The germline V gene has CDR1 LNHDA and CDR2 SQIVND (reference sequence). This CDR3 is 15 amino acids long. DNA for the CDR3: TGTGCCAGCAAGGATTCCGGGGGGCCGAGGACTGAAGCTTTCTTT. The encoded protein is CASKDSGGPRTEAFF.

The chain carries TRBV9 and TRBJ1-1, with D perhaps matching TRBD1 (5 bases). Germline loops: CDR1 SGDLS, CDR2 YYNGEE. The V end lost 1 base, the J end lost 0 bases, and 16 bases lay between the germline ends. This CDR3 contains 17 residues. CDR3 nucleotide sequence: TGTGCCAGCAGCGTACCCCAGGGCTTTCCCGTGAACACTGAAGCTTTCTTT. Its translation is CASSVPQGFPVNTEAFF. The variable domain in full, completed from reference TRBV9 and TRBJ1-1, reads DSGVTQTPKHLITATGQRVTLRCSPRSGDLSVYWYQQSLDQGLQFLIQYYNGEERAKGNILERFSAQQFPDLHSELNLSSLELGDSALYFCASSVPQGFPVNTEAFFGQGTRLTVV.

This chain connects TRBV7-9 to TRBJ2-7, with TRBD2 matching over 11 bases. This CDR3 contains 14 residues. Germline V gives CDR1 SEHNR, CDR2 FQNEAQ (reference sequence). The junction had 1 base not matched to a gene; V was cut back by 6 bases and J by 0 bases. The CDR3 nucleotides are TGTGCCAGCAGGGGGACTAGCGGCTCCTACGAGCAGTACTTC. Protein sequence: CASRGTSGSYEQYF. Filled out from reference TRBV7-9 and TRBJ2-7, the complete variable domain reads DTGVSQNPRHKITKRGQNVTFRCDPISEHNRLYWYRQTLGQGPEFLTYFQNEAQLEKSRLLSDRFSAERPKGSFSTLEIQRTEQGDSAMYLCASRGTSGSYEQYFGPGTRLTVT.

The chain couples TRBV29-1 to TRBJ2-1; 7 bases are a match to TRBD2. The V and J ends lost 7 bases and 0 bases, in that order; junction bases with no gene match: 12. Germline CDR1 is SQVTM and CDR2 is ANQGSEA. The CDR3 has 16 amino acids. The CDR3 sequence: CSAPGGGLDSYNEQFF. The CDR3 DNA sequence: TGCAGCGCCCCGGGCGGGGGTCTAGACTCCTACAATGAGCAGTTCTTC.

This clone was detected only a few times. V is TRBV7-9 and J is TRBJ1-1, with D perhaps matching TRBD1 (6 bases). This CDR3 region has 14 residues. Trimming stripped 5 bases from V and 5 bases from J, with 15 bases between. The V gene's germline CDR1 is SEHNR and CDR2 FQNEAQ (reference sequence). In nucleotides, the CDR3 is TGTGCCAGCAGCCCAGAGGGGGTGAGGACTGAAGCTTTCTTT. This encodes CASSPEGVRTEAFF.

The gene calls are TRBV30 and TRBJ2-2, with D possibly being TRBD2 (5 bases). The ends were cut back, 1 base at V and 5 bases at J, with 17 bases in the middle. Germline CDR1 and CDR2: GTSNPN and SVGIG (reference sequence). The CDR3 spans 16 residues. The DNA for the CDR3 is TGTGCCTGGAGTGCGGGCCGCTCCCCGGGGACCGGGGAGCTGTTTTTT. Protein: CAWSAGRSPGTGELFF.

The rearrangement joins TRBV7-8 to TRBJ2-1; 8 positions agree with TRBD2. CDR1 and CDR2 (germline): SGHVS, FQNEAQ. The CDR3 extends over 15 amino acids. With 7 bases clipped from V and 5 bases from J, the junction kept 10 bases outside the gene matches. The CDR3 bases are TGTGCCAGCACCCCGGGCCTAGCGGGTCACAATGAGCAGTTCTTC. It specifies CASTPGLAGHNEQFF.

The CDR3 region is CASSIAGGQRLAGNTGELFF. The CDR3 DNA follows: TGTGCCAGCAGTATTGCAGGGGGACAAAGACTAGCGGGGAACACCGGGGAGCTGTTTTTT. The V and J genes are TRBV28 and TRBJ2-2; TRBD2 aligns across 10 bases. V trimming: 5 bases; J trimming: 1 base; junction bases outside the gene matches: 16. There are 20 residues in the CDR3. Germline V gene data show CDR1 as MDHEN and CDR2 as SYDVKM.

CDR3 residues: CASSQVGGGRPLHF. DNA for the CDR3: TGTGCCAGCAGCCAAGTCGGGGGAGGGAGACCCCTCCACTTT. The chain is built from TRBV14 and TRBJ1-6; D possibly corresponds to TRBD1 (5 bases). V lost 1 base to trimming and J lost 12 bases, with 13 bases between them. Germline V lookup: CDR1 SGHDN, CDR2 FVKESK. The CDR3 runs 14 residues.

V and J are TRBV19 and TRBJ2-3; D might be TRBD1 (5 bases). Germline CDR1 reads LNHDA; CDR2 reads SQIVND (reference sequence). This CDR3 region has 15 residues. Trimming stripped 3 bases from V and 0 bases from J, with 10 bases between. CDR3 amino acids: CASSIQGKSTDTQYF. The CDR3, as DNA: TGTGCCAGTAGTATTCAGGGAAAGAGCACAGATACGCAGTATTTT.

In DNA form, the CDR3 reads TGCAGCTTCCTAGGGCAGGGTCAGTTTTACGAGCAGTACTTC. Its translation: CSFLGQGQFYEQYF. J is TRBJ2-7 and V is TRBV29-1, with a possible D match to TRBD1 (5 bases). Trimming stripped 8 bases from V and 4 bases from J, with 21 bases between. The CDR3 is made up of 14 amino acids. Looked up from germline, CDR1 is SQVTM and CDR2 is ANQGSEA.

The chain is built from TRBV9 and TRBJ2-1; D is undetermined. CDR3 size: 15 residues. V shed 0 bases and J shed 4 bases, with 11 bases lying between them. The germline V gene has CDR1 SGDLS and CDR2 YYNGEE. The DNA of the CDR3 is TGTGCCAGCAGCGTAGTTTCCACAGAATACAATGAGCAGTTCTTC. Translation: CASSVVSTEYNEQFF.

This clone was picked up a small number of times. This sequence joins TRBV15 and TRBJ1-1, with a possible D match to TRBD1 (6 bases). Germline V gene data show CDR1 as LNHNV and CDR2 as YYDKDF (reference sequence). The CDR3 has 14 amino acids. V gave up 6 bases and J gave up 4 bases, with 15 bases separating them. The CDR3: CATSDGQPFTEAFF. CDR3 DNA: TGTGCCACCAGTGACGGACAGCCGTTCACTGAAGCTTTCTTT.

The CDR3, as DNA: TGTGCCAGCACCACGGGTTCCTTTAACTATGGCTACACCTTC. Translated: CASTTGSFNYGYTF. The genes are TRBV28 and TRBJ1-2; D gene ambiguous. The CDR3 is 14 residues long. Germline CDR1 MDHEN, CDR2 SYDVKM. V gave up 7 bases and J gave up 1 base, with 13 bases separating them.

This clone was observed a handful of times. The chain couples TRBV2 to TRBJ2-1; perhaps TRBD1 as D (6 bases). The CDR3 runs to 13 residues. Trimming took 7 bases from V and 7 from J, leaving 14 bases between them. Germline-derived CDR1 and CDR2 are SNHLY and FYNNEI. DNA of the CDR3: TGTGCCAGCAAGCCGACAGGAGCAAATGAGCAGTTCTTC. Residues: CASKPTGANEQFF.

The chain is built from TRBV28 and TRBJ2-5, with D tentatively TRBD1 (7 bases). The V end was cut by 6 bases, the J end by 1 base, with 12 bases between. This CDR3 has 14 residues. Germline loops: CDR1 MDHEN, CDR2 SYDVKM. CDR3 in DNA: TGTGCCAGCAGGCGGGACAGCCCCCAAGAGACCCAGTACTTC. Translating it yields CASRRDSPQETQYF.